This TCR beta chain emerged from a study of blood T cell repertoires in COVID-19. For the study at large: From T cells, B-cell-depleted T cells, or PBMCs came the material, which was cDNA or gDNA.

Clones were sequenced by immunoSEQ multiplex PCR, and TCRdb holds only the in-frame ones, with some missing. The sample lists 88,000 or so clones, 75% to 85% occurring once. Trimming left V 0 bases short and J 6 bases short, with 16 bases between. The germline gives CDR1 MNHEY, CDR2 SVGAGI. This CDR3 comprises 16 residues. The sequencing sample was made of peripheral blood. The sequence was collected from a human donor in a cohort sampled during active COVID-19. The rearrangement links TRBV6-5 to TRBJ2-3; the D gene is possibly TRBD2 (6 bases). The DNA for the CDR3 is TGTGCCAGCAGTTACTCGATTGGCGGGATCAGGGATACGCAGTATTTT. Translated, it gives CASSYSIGGIRDTQYF.